This TCR beta chain was identified during a study of blood T cell repertoires in COVID-19. TCRdb keeps only in-frame clones here, not all; method: immunoSEQ multiplex PCR. The table shows approximately 52,000 clones, with 91% occurring only once. In this sample, this clone turned up once. The CDR3 length is 14 residues. The V and J ends lost 3 bases and 0 bases respectively, with 9 bases between them. Germline V CDR1 and CDR2: SGHVS, FQNEAQ. The TCR was taken from a man aged 50-60 years with acute or convalescent COVID-19. The chain is built from TRBV7-8 and TRBJ2-7; D unclear. The source material was peripheral blood. CDR3 nucleotide sequence: TGTGCCAGCAGCTTCGAAAGCTACTCCTACGAGCAGTACTTC. Translation gives CASSFESYSYEQYF.